This section outlines one T cell receptor (beta chain) sequence together with its context. The data were obtained in a study of T cell responses to AZD1222 COVID-19 vaccine. Some clones are missing from TCRdb's copy, which holds only in-frame ones; the method was immunoSEQ multiplex PCR. Of over 45,000 clones in the sample, approximately 83% were seen once. The CDR3 loop spans 17 amino acids. The V gene's germline CDR1 is LGHNA and CDR2 YNFKEQ. V gave up 2 bases and J gave up 0 bases, with 14 bases separating them. The chain links TRBV4-2 to TRBJ1-3; TRBD1 might be the D (6 bases). Sequenced material: peripheral blood, taken on day 0 of AZD1222 vaccination. The TCR was taken from an adult in good health. The CDR3 DNA reads as TGTGCCAGCAGCCAAAGCCCAGGGGCACTCTCTGGAAACACCATATATTTT. Its translation is CASSQSPGALSGNTIYF.